The sequence of this T cell receptor (beta chain) was determined in a study of T cell responses to AZD1222 COVID-19 vaccine. The repertoire was sequenced with immunoSEQ multiplex PCR; TCRdb's copy has only in-frame clones and lacks some. The data show approximately 100,000 clones, 88% seen once. This CDR3 region has 15 residues. The germline V and J ends were trimmed by 5 bases and 2 bases, with 16 bases remaining between them. CDR1 and CDR2 (germline): SGHVS, FQNEAQ. The V call is TRBV7-8, the J call TRBJ2-7; D may be TRBD1 (6 bases). Material: peripheral blood, obtained on day 0 of MenACWY control vaccination. This clonotype was sampled from an adult in good health. For the CDR3, the DNA is TGTGCCAGCAGCGCCGGCAGGGGCCGTCCCTACGAGCAGTACTTC. Translation: CASSAGRGRPYEQYF.